The present TCR beta chain was sequenced within a study of cytomegalovirus exposure and HLA in healthy donors. Turning to the study itself: Of all 400 or so donors who were genotyped, roughly 81% belonged to the Caucasian-associated ancestry cluster. Overall study results and limits: Both high specificity and high sensitivity reportedly marked the classifier's diagnosis of cytomegalovirus status. The later analysis indicated that the majority of CMV-associated TCR beta chains appeared HLA-restricted.

As regards this clone: Its antigen remains unknown.

Trimming took 5 bases from V and 2 from J, leaving 15 bases between them. CDR3 length equals 15 residues. Germline V gene lookup returns CDR1 SGHNT and CDR2 YENEEA. The PCR had 60 Vbeta and 13 Jbeta primers. TCRdb keeps only in-frame clones here, not all; method: immunoSEQ multiplex PCR. The data hold under 100,000 clones, with roughly 61% observed a single time. The chain recombines TRBV11-3 with TRBJ2-5; D is possibly TRBD2 (6 bases). The sample was PBMCs. This clonotype was obtained from a woman aged 40-49 years in good health and CMV-seropositive. CDR3 sequence (DNA): TGTGCCAGCAGCACCGGGGCGGGACTGCAAGAGACCCAGTACTTC. Translated, it gives CASSTGAGLQETQYF.